This T cell receptor (beta chain) was retrieved from a study of PD-1 blockade in classical Hodgkin lymphoma. General study points: CD4+ but not CD8+ TCR diversity rose significantly by C4D1. Partial responders and progressors had significantly lower baseline TCR diversity. Any patient who commenced nivolumab under 1 year after ASCT was excluded.

Every patient was affected by relapse after autologous stem cell transplantation, while exposure to brentuximab vedotin was not uniform. Relapsed/refractory classical Hodgkin lymphoma patients had complete, partial or progressive responses. V lost 0 bases and J 3 bases, leaving 8 bases between the germline ends. The CDR3 loop spans 14 amino acids. Germline V CDR1 and CDR2: MGHRA, YSYEKL. About this clone itself: Its target is unknown.

TCRdb's copy holds only in-frame clones and misses some; the assay was immunoSEQ multiplex PCR. The sample includes 55,000 to 65,000 clones, around 91% of them seen just once. This receptor was identified in a human donor with classical Hodgkin lymphoma. The rearrangement links TRBV4-1 to TRBJ1-2; tentatively, D is TRBD1 (5 bases). Sequenced material: peripheral blood mononuclear cells (PBMCs), taken at baseline. CDR3 sequence reads: CASSQEGVDYGYTF. The CDR3 region has the DNA TGCGCCAGCAGCCAAGAGGGGGTTGACTATGGCTACACCTTC.